This note documents a single T cell receptor beta chain sequence. As processed by the authors: Amplification of reference gene primers was used by the study to estimate nucleated cell counts. Data came from immunoSEQ multiplex PCR; TCRdb stores just in-frame clones and leaves some out. V and J calls and clone size follow that table, whereas D and trimming were derived from the DNA. The data contain some 130,000 clones, roughly 86% of them seen just once; the ten biggest clones take up about an eighth. This entry comes from a study of blood T cell repertoires in COVID-19. The wider study: The origin of the acute and convalescent COVID-19 samples was the United States, Italy and Spain.

V dropped 5 bases and J dropped 2 bases, with 4 bases sitting between them. CDR3 length: 11 amino acids. CDR1 MDHEN and CDR2 SYDVKM come from the germline V gene. The chain couples TRBV28 to TRBJ2-7; D gene uncertain. Sequenced: peripheral blood. The sequence was obtained from a woman aged 70 to 79 with COVID-19, enrolled during active disease. The CDR3 DNA follows: TGTGCCAGCAGTAGCCCCTACGAGCAGTACTTC. It is translated as CASSSPYEQYF.